Listed below are T cell receptor beta chains from one sample, sequenced in a study of Tregs in tolerant kidney transplant recipients. The table came from immunoSEQ multiplex PCR; TCRdb's copy has only in-frame clones and leaves some out. The sample shows about 52,000 clones, roughly nine tenths of them seen only once. Sample: CD8+ T cells from blood (PBMCs), taken 24 months after the transplant. These receptors all stem from a human patient who received a combined kidney and bone marrow transplant. Part of the T cells may come from the graft donor. CDR3s include the opening cysteine and the closing phenylalanine or tryptophan. D genes are given only for firm matches. The listing skips clone size in some rows; elsewhere it reads once, few, many or a size class.

CDR3 DNA: TGTGCCAGCAGCTTTATCGGGGAGAAAGCTTTCTTT
CDR3 protein: CASSFIGEKAFF
D gene: NA
V gene: TRBV11-2
clone size: NA
J gene: TRBJ1-1

CDR3 DNA: TGCGCCAGCAGCCAACTAGCAGGGGGCCTCCTGAGGGCTTTCTTT
CDR3 protein: CASSQLAGGLLRAFF
D gene: TRBD1
V gene: TRBV4-3
clone size: NA
J gene: TRBJ1-1

CDR3 DNA: TGTGCCAGCAGTTGGGAGGACAGGGGGCTTCAGCCCCAGCATTTT
CDR3 protein: CASSWEDRGLQPQHF
D gene: TRBD1
V gene: TRBV6-1
clone size: NA
J gene: TRBJ1-5

CDR3 DNA: TGCAGCGGACAGGGGGGGGACACTGAAGCTTTCTTT
CDR3 protein: CSGQGGDTEAFF
D gene: TRBD1
V gene: TRBV29-1
clone size: NA
J gene: TRBJ1-1

CDR3 DNA: TGCGCCAGCAGCGCAGGGACACTTCGTCGGGACGAGCAGTACTTC
CDR3 protein: CASSAGTLRRDEQYF
D gene: NA
V gene: TRBV5-1
clone size: NA
J gene: TRBJ2-7

CDR3 DNA: TGTGCCACCAGCGGGTTCGGGACAGGGGTAACCTATGGCTACACCTTC
CDR3 protein: CATSGFGTGVTYGYTF
D gene: TRBD1
V gene: TRBV15
clone size: once
J gene: TRBJ1-2

CDR3 DNA: TGTGCCAGAAGCTCCGGGGGGAAAAATGACTACGAGCAGTACTTC
CDR3 protein: CARSSGGKNDYEQYF
D gene: TRBD2
V gene: TRBV5-3
clone size: NA
J gene: TRBJ2-7

CDR3 DNA: TGTGCCAGCAAACAGTTTAGCACAGATACGCAGTATTTT
CDR3 protein: CASKQFSTDTQYF
D gene: NA
V gene: TRBV27
clone size: NA
J gene: TRBJ2-3

CDR3 DNA: TGTGCCAGTAGTACGCCTCGGACAGTTTATAGCAATCAGCCCCAGCATTTT
CDR3 protein: CASSTPRTVYSNQPQHF
D gene: NA
V gene: TRBV19
clone size: NA
J gene: TRBJ1-5

CDR3 DNA: TGTGCCAGCAGCTTAGGGTCATGGACTACCAACGTCCTGACTTTC
CDR3 protein: CASSLGSWTTNVLTF
D gene: NA
V gene: TRBV7-2
clone size: NA
J gene: TRBJ2-6

CDR3 DNA: TGCGCCAGCAGCCTGAGCCCAGGACAGGGCAGCTATGGCTACACCTTC
CDR3 protein: CASSLSPGQGSYGYTF
D gene: TRBD1
V gene: TRBV5-1
clone size: NA
J gene: TRBJ1-2

CDR3 DNA: TGTGCCAGCAGTTCTCTTTCTGGGGCCAACGTCCTGACTTTC
CDR3 protein: CASSSLSGANVLTF
D gene: NA
V gene: TRBV27
clone size: NA
J gene: TRBJ2-6

CDR3 DNA: TGTGCCAGTAGTATGACAGGGAATGAAAAACTGTTTTTT
CDR3 protein: CASSMTGNEKLFF
D gene: TRBD1
V gene: TRBV19
clone size: NA
J gene: TRBJ1-4

CDR3 DNA: TGTGCCAGCAGTGGGGGGGCCTGGGCCCAGTACTTC
CDR3 protein: CASSGGAWAQYF
D gene: NA
V gene: TRBV28
clone size: NA
J gene: TRBJ2-5

CDR3 DNA: TGCAGCGTCCCGGGACTAGCGGGGGTTAGCTCCTACAATGAGCAGTTCTTC
CDR3 protein: CSVPGLAGVSSYNEQFF
D gene: TRBD2
V gene: TRBV29-1
clone size: NA
J gene: TRBJ2-1

CDR3 DNA: TGCGCCAGCAGCCAAACTGAGGGGACTAGCGGGGAGCCAGGTCATTTTCTGGAGCAGTACTTC
CDR3 protein: CASSQTEGTSGEPGHFLEQYF
D gene: TRBD2
V gene: TRBV4-3
clone size: NA
J gene: TRBJ2-7

CDR3 DNA: TGTGCCAGCAGCTTAGTCGGCGGGGTAACCTCCTACGAGCAGTACTTC
CDR3 protein: CASSLVGGVTSYEQYF
D gene: NA
V gene: TRBV7-6
clone size: NA
J gene: TRBJ2-7

CDR3 DNA: TGTGCCAGCAGCCCGACAGGGGGTCTTGTCTACGAGCAGTACTTC
CDR3 protein: CASSPTGGLVYEQYF
D gene: TRBD1
V gene: TRBV9
clone size: NA
J gene: TRBJ2-7

CDR3 DNA: TGTGCCAGCGGTTCGGGTCCCCGGGAGCTGTTTTTT
CDR3 protein: CASGSGPRELFF
D gene: NA
V gene: TRBV5-4
clone size: NA
J gene: TRBJ2-2

CDR3 DNA: TGTGCCAGCAGCTTCTACCGGGGGGAGCAGTACTTC
CDR3 protein: CASSFYRGEQYF
D gene: NA
V gene: TRBV5-6
clone size: once
J gene: TRBJ2-7

CDR3 DNA: TGCGCCAGCAGCCAACTTGGGACTAGCGGGAGGATCCAAGAGACCCAGTACTTC
CDR3 protein: CASSQLGTSGRIQETQYF
D gene: TRBD2
V gene: TRBV4-1
clone size: NA
J gene: TRBJ2-5

CDR3 DNA: TGTGCCAGCAGCTTAGGAGTTGCTAACTATGGCTACACCTTC
CDR3 protein: CASSLGVANYGYTF
D gene: NA
V gene: TRBV5-5
clone size: NA
J gene: TRBJ1-2

CDR3 DNA: TGTGCCAGCAGCTTGGGACAGGGGGTGGGTCAGCCCCAGCATTTT
CDR3 protein: CASSLGQGVGQPQHF
D gene: TRBD1
V gene: TRBV5-6
clone size: NA
J gene: TRBJ1-5

CDR3 DNA: TGTGCCAGCAGCACTACAGGGTCTGGCTACACCTTC
CDR3 protein: CASSTTGSGYTF
D gene: NA
V gene: TRBV6-5
clone size: NA
J gene: TRBJ1-2

CDR3 DNA: TGTGCCAGTAGTTGGGGTGTAGCGGATTTCTACGAGCAGTACTTC
CDR3 protein: CASSWGVADFYEQYF
D gene: NA
V gene: TRBV19
clone size: NA
J gene: TRBJ2-7

CDR3 DNA: TGTGCCAGCAGTTACTCGATGGGGGGTACTGAAGCTTTCTTT
CDR3 protein: CASSYSMGGTEAFF
D gene: NA
V gene: TRBV6-6
clone size: NA
J gene: TRBJ1-1

CDR3 DNA: TGTGCCAGCAGCCCATGGGCGGGAGGCTACACCTTC
CDR3 protein: CASSPWAGGYTF
D gene: NA
V gene: TRBV11-2
clone size: once
J gene: TRBJ1-2

CDR3 DNA: TGTGCCAGCAGCAAAGCGATGGGAAGGACAGGCCATAATTCACCCCTCCACTTT
CDR3 protein: CASSKAMGRTGHNSPLHF
D gene: NA
V gene: TRBV21-1
clone size: NA
J gene: TRBJ1-6

CDR3 DNA: TGTGCCTACTCCGAGGGCGTCACCGGGGAGCTGTTTTTT
CDR3 protein: CAYSEGVTGELFF
D gene: NA
V gene: TRBV25-1
clone size: NA
J gene: TRBJ2-2

CDR3 DNA: TGTGCCAGCAGTTACTCTTCCGGGACAGGGTTGTCTGAAGCTTTCTTT
CDR3 protein: CASSYSSGTGLSEAFF
D gene: TRBD1
V gene: TRBV6-5
clone size: NA
J gene: TRBJ1-1

CDR3 DNA: TGTGCCAGCAGCGCCCGGGGAGAGGGAGGAGGAAGTGGGAACACTGAAGCTTTCTTT
CDR3 protein: CASSARGEGGGSGNTEAFF
D gene: NA
V gene: TRBV9
clone size: few
J gene: TRBJ1-1